This T cell receptor (beta chain) was found in a study of T-cell memory formation after mild COVID-19. The germline V gene encodes CDR1 SEHNR and CDR2 FQNEAQ (reference sequence). This CDR3 has 14 residues. Trimming took 5 bases from V and 2 from J; bases not matched to a gene: 5. 5'RACE primed at constant segments yielded TCR alpha and TCR beta cDNA libraries bearing sample barcodes and UMIs. TCRdb re-analysed the 5' RACE reads in MiXCR, keeping a single row per CDR3 protein. Of hundreds of thousands of distinct CDR3 sequences listed, around 17% are singletons. Sequenced material: PBMCs or a T cell subset sorted from them (not recorded which). The V call is TRBV7-9, the J call TRBJ2-5, with TRBD1 matching over 7 bases. The TCR sequence derives from an adult woman who had mild COVID-19 (a few samples of this study predate the infection). Cell type and time point are not known. The CDR3 spells CASSSRDRQETQYF. The CDR3 DNA follows: TGTGCCAGCAGCAGCCGGGACAGACAAGAGACCCAGTACTTC.